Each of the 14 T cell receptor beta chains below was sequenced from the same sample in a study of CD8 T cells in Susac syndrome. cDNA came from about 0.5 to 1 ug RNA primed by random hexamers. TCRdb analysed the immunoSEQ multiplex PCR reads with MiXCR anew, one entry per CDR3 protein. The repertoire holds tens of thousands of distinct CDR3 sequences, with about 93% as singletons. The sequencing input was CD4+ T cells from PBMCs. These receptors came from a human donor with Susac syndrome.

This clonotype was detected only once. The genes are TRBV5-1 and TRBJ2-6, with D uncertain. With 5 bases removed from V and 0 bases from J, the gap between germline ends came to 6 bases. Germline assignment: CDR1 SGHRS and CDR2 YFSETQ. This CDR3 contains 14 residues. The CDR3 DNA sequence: TGCGCCAGCAGACAGATCTCTGGGGCCAACGTCCTGACTTTC. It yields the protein CASRQISGANVLTF.

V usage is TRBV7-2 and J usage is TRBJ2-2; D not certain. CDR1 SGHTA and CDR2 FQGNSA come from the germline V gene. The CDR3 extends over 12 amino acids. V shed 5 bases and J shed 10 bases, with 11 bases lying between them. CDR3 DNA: TGTGCCAGCAGCCTTCAGCGCCAGGAGCTGTTTTTT. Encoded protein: CASSLQRQELFF. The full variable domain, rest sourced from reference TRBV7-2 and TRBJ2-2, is GAGVSQSPSNKVTEKGKDVELRCDPISGHTALYWYRQSLGQGLEFLIYFQGNSAPDKSGLPSDRFSAERTGGSVSTLTIQRTQQEDSAVYLCASSLQRQELFFGEGSRLTVL.

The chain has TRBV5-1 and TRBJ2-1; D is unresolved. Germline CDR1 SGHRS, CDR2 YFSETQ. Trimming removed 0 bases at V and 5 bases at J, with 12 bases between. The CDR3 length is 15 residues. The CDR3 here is CASSLVLVGHNEQFF. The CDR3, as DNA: TGCGCCAGCAGCTTGGTGCTGGTCGGACACAATGAGCAGTTCTTC.

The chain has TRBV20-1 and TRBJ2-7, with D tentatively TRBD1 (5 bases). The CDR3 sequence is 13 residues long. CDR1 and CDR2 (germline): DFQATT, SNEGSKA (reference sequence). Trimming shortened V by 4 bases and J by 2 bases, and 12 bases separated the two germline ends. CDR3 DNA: TGCAGTGCTACAGACAGCCCAACCTACGAGCAGTACTTC. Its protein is CSATDSPTYEQYF.

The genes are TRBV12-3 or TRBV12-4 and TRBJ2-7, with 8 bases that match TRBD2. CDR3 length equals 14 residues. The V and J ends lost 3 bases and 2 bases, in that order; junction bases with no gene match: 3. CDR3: CASSLNGGAYEQYF. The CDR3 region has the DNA TGTGCCAGCAGTTTGAACGGGGGGGCCTACGAGCAGTACTTC.

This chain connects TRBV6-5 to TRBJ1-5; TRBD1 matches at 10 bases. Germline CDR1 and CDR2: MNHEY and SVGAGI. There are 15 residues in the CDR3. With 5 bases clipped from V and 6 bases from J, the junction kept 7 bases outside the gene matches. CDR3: CASSTDRGQVQPQHF. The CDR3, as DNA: TGTGCCAGCAGTACCGACAGGGGGCAGGTTCAGCCCCAGCATTTT.

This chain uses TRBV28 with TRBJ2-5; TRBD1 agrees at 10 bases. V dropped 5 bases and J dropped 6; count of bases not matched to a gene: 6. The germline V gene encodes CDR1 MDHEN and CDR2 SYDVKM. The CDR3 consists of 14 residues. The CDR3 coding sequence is TGTGCCAGCAGTCCGACAGGGGGCTTGAAGACCCAGTACTTC. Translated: CASSPTGGLKTQYF.

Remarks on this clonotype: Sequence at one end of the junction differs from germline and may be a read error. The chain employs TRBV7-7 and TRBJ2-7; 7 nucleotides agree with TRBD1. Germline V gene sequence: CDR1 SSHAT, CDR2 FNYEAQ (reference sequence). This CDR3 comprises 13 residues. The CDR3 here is CASSLGTAYEQYF. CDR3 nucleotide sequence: TGTGCTAGCAGCTTAGGGACAGCGTACGAGCAGTACTTC. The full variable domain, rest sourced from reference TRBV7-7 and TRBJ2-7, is GAGVSQSPRYKVTKRGQDVTLRCDPISSHATLYWYQQALGQGPEFLTYFNYEAQPDKSGLPSDRFSAERPEGSISTLTIQRTEQRDSAMYRCASSLGTAYEQYFGPGTRLTVT.

The CDR3 spells CATSRDLTSGRTYNEQFF. The DNA for the CDR3 is TGTGCCACCAGCAGAGATTTGACTAGCGGGAGGACCTACAATGAGCAGTTCTTC. This chain links TRBV15 with TRBJ2-1; 13 bases align to TRBD2. After removal of 0 bases from V and 2 bases from J, the junction contained 4 bases not matched to a gene. This CDR3 comprises 18 residues. CDR1 and CDR2 from the germline V gene are LNHNV and YYDKDF (reference sequence). Drawing the rest from reference TRBV15 and TRBJ2-1, the complete variable domain is DAMVIQNPRYQVTQFGKPVTLSCSQTLNHNVMYWYQQKSSQAPKLLFHYYDKDFNNEADTPDNFQSRRPNTSFCFLDIRSPGLGDTAMYLCATSRDLTSGRTYNEQFFGPGTRLTVL.

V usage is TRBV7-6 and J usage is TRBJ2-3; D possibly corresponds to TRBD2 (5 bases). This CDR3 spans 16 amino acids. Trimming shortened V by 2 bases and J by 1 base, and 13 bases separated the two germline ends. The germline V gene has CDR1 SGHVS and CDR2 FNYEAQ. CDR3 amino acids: CASSLPRSGGTDTQYF. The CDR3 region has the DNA TGTGCCAGCAGCTTACCCCGATCCGGGGGCACAGATACGCAGTATTTT.

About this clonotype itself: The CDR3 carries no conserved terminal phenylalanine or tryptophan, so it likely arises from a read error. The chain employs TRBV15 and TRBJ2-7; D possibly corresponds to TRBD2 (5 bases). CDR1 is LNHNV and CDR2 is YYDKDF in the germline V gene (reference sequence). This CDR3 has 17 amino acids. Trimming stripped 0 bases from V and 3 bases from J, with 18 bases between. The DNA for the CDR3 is TGTGCCACCAGCAGAGAACCCGGACTTGCCCACCTCTACGAGCAGTACCTC. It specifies CATSREPGLAHLYEQYL.

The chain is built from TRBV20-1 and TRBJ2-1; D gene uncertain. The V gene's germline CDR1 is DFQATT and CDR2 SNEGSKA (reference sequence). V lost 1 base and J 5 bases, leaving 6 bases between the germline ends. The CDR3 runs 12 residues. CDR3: CSARGYHNEQFF. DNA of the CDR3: TGCAGTGCTAGAGGCTACCACAATGAGCAGTTCTTC.

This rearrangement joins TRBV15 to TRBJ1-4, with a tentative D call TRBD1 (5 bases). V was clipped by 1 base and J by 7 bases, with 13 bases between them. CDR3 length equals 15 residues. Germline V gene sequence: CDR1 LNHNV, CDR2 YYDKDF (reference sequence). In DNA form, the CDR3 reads TGTGCCACCAGCAGAGTTGGACTGGGGGGTGAAAAACTGTTTTTT. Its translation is CATSRVGLGGEKLFF.

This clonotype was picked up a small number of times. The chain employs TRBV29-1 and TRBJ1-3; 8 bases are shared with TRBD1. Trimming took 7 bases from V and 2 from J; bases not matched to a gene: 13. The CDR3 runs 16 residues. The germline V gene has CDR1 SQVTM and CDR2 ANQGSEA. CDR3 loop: CSADPRQGTAGNTIYF. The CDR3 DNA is TGCAGCGCCGACCCCAGACAGGGGACAGCTGGAAACACCATATATTTT.